The clone carrying this TCR beta chain was counted ten times or more. The target antigen is unknown. The sample originates from a study of early T cells in non-severe SARS-CoV-2 infection. Whole-study context: It was bulk RNA from unsorted whole blood that was sequenced, and the chains were unpaired.

General study points: VDJdb matching skewed toward anti-spike CD8 responses, missing private and CD4 specificities.

The CDR3 length is 13 residues. Looked up from germline, CDR1 is LGHNA and CDR2 is YNFKEQ. Trimming cost V 1 base and J 6 bases, with 7 bases left between them. Attachment of unique molecular identifiers was made to individual cDNA molecules. TCRdb re-derived calls from the 5' RACE reads in MiXCR, one entry per CDR3 protein. The sample carries about 64,000 distinct CDR3 sequences, over 4% recorded once. The sample comprised whole blood. The rearrangement joins TRBV4-2 to TRBJ2-1; D is undetermined. This receptor was obtained from an adult who was a healthcare worker with PCR-confirmed SARS-CoV-2 infection or an uninfected control (not recorded which). The CDR3 reads CASSQGGANEQFF. The CDR3 region has the DNA TGTGCCAGCAGCCAAGGAGGCGCCAATGAGCAGTTCTTC.